The entry below describes one T cell receptor beta chain. The source of the sample is a study of blood T cell repertoires in COVID-19. Study context: The cDNA or gDNA used as material had been derived from T cells, B-cell-depleted T cells, or PBMCs.

In Seattle, patients joined the study during active infection and were tracked longitudinally. As originally analysed: For nucleated cells, counts were estimated from reference gene primer amplification. The data were produced by immunoSEQ multiplex PCR, yet TCRdb's version contains in-frame clones alone and is incomplete. V and J calls and clone size are as listed in that table; D and trimming were resolved from the DNA. The sample lists over 400,000 clones; 85% to 90% were seen once. This CDR3 region has 14 residues. V lost 8 bases and J lost 3, with 16 bases in between. The V gene's germline CDR1 is MNHNY and CDR2 SVGAGI (reference sequence).

This TCR was recovered from a woman in her forties or fifties with COVID-19, enrolled during active disease. The sequencing input was peripheral blood. The chain combines TRBV6-6 with TRBJ1-1; D remains unclear. CDR3 region: CASRIGELDTEAFF. The CDR3 DNA sequence: TGTGCCAGCCGTATCGGGGAGTTGGACACTGAAGCTTTCTTT.